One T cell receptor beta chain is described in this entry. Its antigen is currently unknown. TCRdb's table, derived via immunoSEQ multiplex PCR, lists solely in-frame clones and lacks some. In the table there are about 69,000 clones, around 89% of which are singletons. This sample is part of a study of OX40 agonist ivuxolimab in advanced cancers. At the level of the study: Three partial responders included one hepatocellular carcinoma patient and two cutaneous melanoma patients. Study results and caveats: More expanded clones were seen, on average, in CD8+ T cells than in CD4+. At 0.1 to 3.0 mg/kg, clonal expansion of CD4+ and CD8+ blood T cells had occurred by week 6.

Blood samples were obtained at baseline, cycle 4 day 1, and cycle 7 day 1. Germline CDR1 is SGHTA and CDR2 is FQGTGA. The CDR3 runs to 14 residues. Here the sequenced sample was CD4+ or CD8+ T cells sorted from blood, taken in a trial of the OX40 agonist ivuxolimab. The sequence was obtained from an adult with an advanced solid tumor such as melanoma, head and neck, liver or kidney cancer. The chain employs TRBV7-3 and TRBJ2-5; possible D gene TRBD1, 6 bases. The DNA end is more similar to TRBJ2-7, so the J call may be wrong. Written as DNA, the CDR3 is TGTGCCAGCAGCTTACACAGGGTGTTGGGCGAGCAGTACTTC. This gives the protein CASSLHRVLGEQYF.